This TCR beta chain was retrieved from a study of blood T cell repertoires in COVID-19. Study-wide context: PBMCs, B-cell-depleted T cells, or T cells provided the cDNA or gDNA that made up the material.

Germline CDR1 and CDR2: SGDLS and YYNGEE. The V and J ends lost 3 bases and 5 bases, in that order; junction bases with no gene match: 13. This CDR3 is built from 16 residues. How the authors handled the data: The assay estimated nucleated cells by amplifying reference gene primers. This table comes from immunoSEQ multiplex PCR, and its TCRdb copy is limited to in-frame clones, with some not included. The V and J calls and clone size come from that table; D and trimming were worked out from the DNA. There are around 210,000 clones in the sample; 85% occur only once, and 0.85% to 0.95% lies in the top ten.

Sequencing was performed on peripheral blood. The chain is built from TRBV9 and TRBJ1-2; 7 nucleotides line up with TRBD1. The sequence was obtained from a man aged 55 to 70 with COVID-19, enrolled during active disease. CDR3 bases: TGTGCCAGCAGCGCGCCGGGACAGAAAATCTCGTATGGCTACACCTTC. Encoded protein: CASSAPGQKISYGYTF.